What follows are 6 T cell receptor beta chains derived from one specimen sequenced in a study of PD-1 blockade in mismatch repair-deficient tumors. Assay used: immunoSEQ multiplex PCR; TCRdb lists only in-frame clones, some missing. In the table there are about 49,000 clones, over 60% of which are singletons. Specimen: PBMCs, collected before pembrolizumab treatment. The origin of the receptors is an adult with mismatch repair-deficient cancer.

The V and J genes are TRBV25-1 and TRBJ2-1; no definite D call. V dropped 3 bases and J dropped 6 bases, with 9 bases sitting between them. This CDR3 comprises 13 residues. Germline-derived CDR1 and CDR2 are MGHDK and SYGVNS. This chain's CDR3 is CASSDTWSNEQFF. The CDR3, as DNA: TGTGCCAGCAGTGATACCTGGAGCAATGAGCAGTTCTTC.

This chain connects TRBV5-1 to TRBJ2-3, with TRBD2 matching 7 bases. CDR1 and CDR2 from the germline V gene are SGHRS and YFSETQ. The V gene end was trimmed by 0 bases and the J gene end by 3 bases; junction bases not matched to a gene: 4. The CDR3 contains 15 residues. CDR3 in amino acids: CASSLDGGRTDTQYF. The CDR3 nucleotides read TGCGCCAGCAGCTTGGATGGCGGGAGAACAGATACGCAGTATTTT.

This chain joins TRBV6-5 and TRBJ1-5, with no clear D. The CDR3 runs 14 residues. Between the trimmed V and J ends, which lost 0 bases and 3 bases, there was a span of 6 bases. CDR1 is MNHEY and CDR2 is SVGAGI in the germline V gene. CDR3 sequence (DNA): TGTGCCAGCAGTTACTCGGGAAACAATCAGCCCCAGCATTTT. Amino acids: CASSYSGNNQPQHF.

The chain is built from TRBV25-1 and TRBJ2-6, with a tentative D call TRBD1 (6 bases). The CDR3 is 15 residues long. CDR1 MGHDK and CDR2 SYGVNS come from the germline V gene. V gave up 5 bases and J gave up 2 bases, with 10 bases separating them. CDR3 region: CASSPQGTGANVLTF. CDR3 DNA: TGTGCCAGCAGTCCCCAGGGGACTGGGGCCAACGTCCTGACTTTC. The variable domain in full, with the rest retrieved from reference TRBV25-1 and TRBJ2-6, is EADIYQTPRYLVIGTGKKITLECSQTMGHDKMYWYQQDPGMELHLIHYSYGVNSTEKGDLSSESTVSRIRTEHFPLTLESARPSHTSQYLCASSPQGTGANVLTFGAGSRLTVL.

The chain links TRBV11-2 to TRBJ1-5; D is unclear. CDR1 and CDR2 (germline): SGHAT, FQNNGV. The CDR3 extends over 15 amino acids. The V end was cut by 3 bases, the J end by 9 bases, with 18 bases between. CDR3 nucleotide sequence: TGTGCCAGCAGCTTGTCTGGAGGAGGTCTCGCGCCCCAGCATTTT. As protein: CASSLSGGGLAPQHF.

J is TRBJ2-1 and V is TRBV20-1; no clear D gene. Germline assignment: CDR1 DFQATT and CDR2 SNEGSKA (reference sequence). CDR3 size: 11 residues. V lost 2 bases and J lost 5, with 4 bases in between. The CDR3 DNA is TGCAGTGCTAGACGTAACAATGAGCAGTTCTTC. This gives the protein CSARRNNEQFF.